This entry is about one TCR beta chain. Its antigen is not known. Germline values: CDR1 LNHDA, CDR2 SQIVND (reference sequence). The CDR3 has 16 amino acids. V was shortened by 5 bases and J by 7 bases, with 21 bases between the two germline ends. The data derive from a study of brain T cells in children with intractable seizures. Only cases whose brain tissue showed the highest T cell transcript signatures were sequenced. Patients received at least one anti-epileptic drug before surgery. General observations from the study: Patients' HCMV serostatus was unknown; virus specificity rests on CDR3 similarity alone.

Data came from immunoSEQ multiplex PCR; TCRdb stores just in-frame clones and leaves some out. The data contain 110,000 or so clones, approximately 94% of them singletons. Specimen: peripheral blood, collected at surgery. This sequence was found in a boy younger than two with hemimegalencephaly and intractable seizures. The V call is TRBV19, the J call TRBJ2-1; possible D gene TRBD2, 6 bases. The DNA for the CDR3 is TGTGCCAGTAGTCAGAACCGGGACTTCCTCGGGAATGAGCAGTTCTTC. Translating gives CASSQNRDFLGNEQFF.